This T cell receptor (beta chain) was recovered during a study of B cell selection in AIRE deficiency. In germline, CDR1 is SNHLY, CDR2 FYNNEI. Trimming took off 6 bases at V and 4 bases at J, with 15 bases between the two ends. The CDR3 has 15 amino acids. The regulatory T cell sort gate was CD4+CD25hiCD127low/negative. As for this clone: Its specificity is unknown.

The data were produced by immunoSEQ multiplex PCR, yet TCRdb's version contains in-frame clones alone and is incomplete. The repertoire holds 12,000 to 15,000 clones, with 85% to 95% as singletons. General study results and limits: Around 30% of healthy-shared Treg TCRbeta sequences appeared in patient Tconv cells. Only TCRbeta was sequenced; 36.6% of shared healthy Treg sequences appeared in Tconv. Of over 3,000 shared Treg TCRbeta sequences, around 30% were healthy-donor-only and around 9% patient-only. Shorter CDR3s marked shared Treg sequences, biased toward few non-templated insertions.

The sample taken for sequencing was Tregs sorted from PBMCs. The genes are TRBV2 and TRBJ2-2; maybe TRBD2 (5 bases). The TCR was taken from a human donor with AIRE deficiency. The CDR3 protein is CASRESGLATGELFF. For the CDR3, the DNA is TGTGCCAGCAGGGAAAGCGGACTGGCCACCGGGGAGCTGTTTTTT.